The clone carrying this TCR beta chain has a count of ten or more. These data belong to a study of CD8 T cells in ankylosing spondylitis. The CDR3 length is 14 residues. V gave up 4 bases and J gave up 4 bases, with 14 bases separating them. Germline V lookup: CDR1 SGHRS, CDR2 YFSETQ. TCRdb ran MiXCR on the 5' RACE reads and lists one entry per CDR3 protein. The sample yields 45,000 to 65,000 distinct CDR3 sequences, 7.4% seen once. The sequence was obtained from a female donor with ankylosing spondylitis or in good health (not recorded which). V and J are TRBV5-1 and TRBJ1-2, with D possibly being TRBD1 (6 bases). The material sequenced was blood, either unsorted or a sorted T cell fraction (not recorded which). In DNA form, the CDR3 reads TGCGCCAGCAGCGCCCAACAGGGTTCCTATGGCTACACCTTC. Its translation is CASSAQQGSYGYTF.